Shown below are 27 T cell receptor beta chains from a single sample sequenced in a study of shared clonotypes between healthy human individuals. Sequencing used immunoSEQ multiplex PCR; TCRdb keeps in-frame clones, though not all of them. The table shows roughly 1,100,000 clones, with 60% to 80% occurring only once. Sequenced material: memory CD4+ T cells sorted from blood. Sample subset: CD45RA-negative fraction. These receptors were obtained from a young man in good health.

The gene calls are TRBV5-5 and TRBJ2-7; 10 positions match TRBD2. The germline V gene encodes CDR1 SGHKS and CDR2 YYEKEE (reference sequence). V lost 4 bases, J lost 0 bases, and 7 bases stayed unmatched. This CDR3 spans 16 amino acids. The CDR3 protein is CASSPLLAGGSYEQYF. The CDR3 region has the DNA TGTGCCAGCAGCCCCTTGTTAGCGGGGGGCTCCTACGAGCAGTACTTC.

This chain uses TRBV15 with TRBJ2-5; D gene unclear. The V gene's germline CDR1 is LNHNV and CDR2 YYDKDF (reference sequence). The ends were cut back, 1 base at V and 6 bases at J, with 18 bases in the middle. The CDR3 spans 16 residues. The CDR3 reads CATSRGLGVDIQTQYF. CDR3 in DNA: TGTGCCACCAGCAGAGGGTTGGGCGTCGACATACAGACCCAGTACTTC.

V usage is TRBV4-3 and J usage is TRBJ1-1; D perhaps matches TRBD1 (6 bases). The V gene lost 0 bases and the J gene lost 3 bases, with 14 bases spanning the gap. The CDR3 is 16 amino acids. The germline CDR1 and CDR2 sequences are LGHNA and YSLEER. CDR3 bases: TGCGCCAGCAGCCAAGACGCGGGACACGGGGACACTGAAGCTTTCTTT. This encodes CASSQDAGHGDTEAFF.

Only one count was recorded for this clone. The V and J genes are TRBV6-1 and TRBJ1-1; no clear D. The germline gives CDR1 MNHNS, CDR2 SASEGT. The CDR3 is made up of 15 amino acids. Trimming removed 4 bases at V and 0 bases at J, with 12 bases between. Here the CDR3 DNA reads TGTGCCAGCAGTGTAGGGTACTCAATGAACACTGAAGCTTTCTTT. Its translation is CASSVGYSMNTEAFF.

V gene TRBV20-1 combines with J gene TRBJ2-3, with D hard to call. Looked up from germline, CDR1 is DFQATT and CDR2 is SNEGSKA (reference sequence). This CDR3 is 11 amino acids long. Trimming removed 5 bases at V and 6 bases at J, with 9 bases between. The CDR3 DNA sequence: TGCAGTGCTCAATCAGGCGATACGCAGTATTTT. Protein: CSAQSGDTQYF.

The V and J genes are TRBV5-1 and TRBJ1-6; D is unresolved. Germline V lookup: CDR1 SGHRS, CDR2 YFSETQ. This CDR3 is 14 amino acids long. Trimming took 1 base from V and 6 from J, leaving 8 bases between them. The CDR3 spells CASSLSLPNSPLHF. The CDR3 region has the DNA TGCGCCAGCAGCTTGTCTCTGCCTAATTCACCCCTCCACTTT.

The rearrangement links TRBV6-6 to TRBJ1-6, with 9 bases matching TRBD1. Trimming removed 5 bases from V and 16 bases from J; junction bases left unmatched: 18. The CDR3 covers 16 residues. Germline V gene lookup returns CDR1 MNHNY and CDR2 SVGAGI (reference sequence). This chain's CDR3 is CASSALPGQGNDKLHF. The DNA of the CDR3 is TGTGCCAGCAGTGCTTTACCGGGACAGGGAAATGATAAACTCCACTTT.

The chain carries TRBV7-2 and TRBJ2-7, with D hard to call. This CDR3 is 14 amino acids long. Germline-derived CDR1 and CDR2 are SGHTA and FQGNSA. V lost 1 base and J 3 bases, leaving 10 bases between the germline ends. The DNA for the CDR3 is TGTGCCAGCAGCTTAGGCGGCACCAACTACGAGCAGTACTTC. It encodes CASSLGGTNYEQYF.

This clone was picked up a small number of times. The chain is built from TRBV25-1 and TRBJ2-7; D is undetermined. The CDR3 consists of 14 residues. Germline V lookup: CDR1 MGHDK, CDR2 SYGVNS. The germline V and J ends were trimmed by 1 base and 2 bases, with 9 bases remaining between them. The chain's CDR3 is CASSESQVAYEQYF. Written as DNA, the CDR3 is TGTGCCAGCAGTGAATCGCAAGTAGCCTACGAGCAGTACTTC.

The table lists this clone with a count of one. The genes are TRBV6-5 and TRBJ1-2, with 7 bases identical to TRBD1. The J segment lost 5 bases and the V segment lost 0 bases, leaving 9 bases of the junction unmatched. This CDR3 region has 16 residues. Per the germline V gene, CDR1 is MNHEY and CDR2 is SVGAGI. As DNA, the CDR3 is TGTGCCAGCAGTTACTCGGGCGGGACAGCCCTATATGGCTACACCTTC. Translated: CASSYSGGTALYGYTF.

This chain links TRBV6-6 with TRBJ1-5; D ambiguous. In germline, CDR1 is MNHNY, CDR2 SVGAGI (reference sequence). This CDR3 is 10 amino acids long. The V gene lost 8 bases and the J gene lost 6 bases, with 5 bases spanning the gap. Here the CDR3 DNA reads TGTGCCAGCCTCCGTCAGCCCCAGCATTTT. Its translation: CASLRQPQHF.

The chain recombines TRBV5-1 with TRBJ1-1; weak D call: TRBD1 (6 bases). This CDR3 region has 14 residues. V shed 4 bases and J shed 1 base, with 11 bases lying between them. The V gene's germline CDR1 is SGHRS and CDR2 YFSETQ. Here the CDR3 reads CASSGGQPNTEAFF. CDR3 coding DNA: TGCGCCAGCAGCGGAGGACAGCCGAACACTGAAGCTTTCTTT.

The chain carries TRBV5-1 and TRBJ1-2; D uncertain. The CDR3 sequence is 13 residues long. V gave up 4 bases and J gave up 1 base, with 8 bases separating them. Per germline, CDR1 SGHRS and CDR2 YFSETQ. The CDR3 region has the DNA TGCGCCAGCAGCAGAGTACATAACTATGGCTACACCTTC. Residues: CASSRVHNYGYTF.

This sequence joins TRBV27 and TRBJ2-7, with 10 nucleotides matching TRBD1. This CDR3 contains 15 residues. The V gene's germline CDR1 is MNHEY and CDR2 SMNVEV (reference sequence). V was clipped by 8 bases and J by 6 bases; unmatched bases: 13. The DNA for the CDR3 is TGTGCCAGCCGAGGAGACAGGGGGCTAATCGGCGAGCAGTACTTC. This codes for CASRGDRGLIGEQYF.

Concerning this clone: An end of the junction differs from the germline gene, which may be a read error. The rearrangement links TRBV10-2 to TRBJ2-7; D might be TRBD1 or TRBD2, each matching 5 bases. In germline, CDR1 is WSHSY, CDR2 SAAADI. This CDR3 is built from 13 residues. Here the CDR3 DNA reads TGCGCCAGCAGAGGTACACTCTCGGGGCTTTCCGACTTC. This codes for CASRGTLSGLSDF.

This chain joins TRBV6-4 and TRBJ1-2, with TRBD1 as a possible D gene (6 bases). With 7 bases removed from V and 3 bases from J, the gap between germline ends came to 9 bases. Germline V gives CDR1 MRHNA, CDR2 SNTAGT. The CDR3 length is 12 residues. Here the CDR3 reads CASKRGDYGYTF. The CDR3 nucleotides read TGTGCCAGCAAAAGGGGGGACTATGGCTACACCTTC.

The table lists this clone with a few counts. This chain connects TRBV6-6 to TRBJ1-2; D is undetermined. The germline V gene has CDR1 MNHNY and CDR2 SVGAGI (reference sequence). Trimming pared 2 bases from V and 8 bases from J, leaving 6 bases between. The CDR3 spans 11 residues. In DNA, the CDR3 is TGTGCCAGCAGTTACGTTGAGGGCTACACCTTC. Protein product: CASSYVEGYTF.

The genes are TRBV28 and TRBJ2-1; D possibly matches TRBD1 or TRBD2 (5 bases each). With 2 bases removed from V and 7 bases from J, the gap between germline ends came to 15 bases. Germline values: CDR1 MDHEN, CDR2 SYDVKM. The CDR3 totals 15 residues. CDR3 sequence reads: CASSLTGTYANEQFF. The CDR3 nucleotides are TGTGCCAGCAGTTTAACCGGGACGTATGCGAATGAGCAGTTCTTC. The variable domain in full, with the rest retrieved from reference TRBV28 and TRBJ2-1, is DVKVTQSSRYLVKRTGEKVFLECVQDMDHENMFWYRQDPGLGLRLIYFSYDVKMKEKGDIPEGYSVSREKKERFSLILESASTNQTSMYLCASSLTGTYANEQFFGPGTRLTVL.

As regards this clone: This specimen includes other DNA sequences encoding the same CDR3. The chain recombines TRBV2 with TRBJ2-3, with D hard to call. The CDR3 covers 11 residues. Per the germline V gene, CDR1 is SNHLY and CDR2 is FYNNEI. V was pared by 4 bases and J by 3 bases, with 2 bases between. The CDR3 is CASSVTDTQYF. The CDR3 region has the DNA TGTGCCAGCAGTGTGACAGATACGCAGTATTTT.

V and J are TRBV6-6 and TRBJ2-3, with D unclear. CDR1 and CDR2 (germline): MNHNY, SVGAGI (reference sequence). The V gene lost 7 bases and the J gene lost 0 bases, with 8 bases spanning the gap. This CDR3 has 13 residues. The CDR3 is CASTLQSTDTQYF. The CDR3 coding sequence is TGTGCCAGCACCCTTCAAAGCACAGATACGCAGTATTTT.

The rearrangement uses TRBV2 and TRBJ2-5, with 7 positions matching TRBD1. The CDR3 sequence is 13 residues long. V lost 11 bases to trimming and J lost 5 bases; unmatched junction nucleotides: 11. Per the germline V gene, CDR1 is SNHLY and CDR2 is FYNNEI. The CDR3 here is CASFRDSFETQYF. Written as DNA, the CDR3 is TGTGCCTCCTTCCGGGACAGTTTTGAGACCCAGTACTTC. Full variable domain (outside the CDR3, taken from reference TRBV2 and TRBJ2-5): EPEVTQTPSHQVTQMGQEVILRCVPISNHLYFYWYRQILGQKVEFLVSFYNNEISEKSEIFDDQFSVERPDGSNFTLKIRSTKLEDSAMYFCASFRDSFETQYFGPGTRLLVL.

This clone has a single count. The junction departs from germline at one end; a sequencing error may be responsible. The chain links TRBV11-2 to TRBJ1-4; D call uncertain. Germline V gives CDR1 SGHAT, CDR2 FQNNGV. The CDR3 runs to 15 residues. CDR3 sequence (DNA): TGTGCCAGCAGCGTAGACGGTGGACGTAATGAAAAACTGTTTTTT. Amino acid sequence: CASSVDGGRNEKLFF.

This chain uses TRBV18 with TRBJ1-2, with a weak D call TRBD1 (6 bases). Germline-derived CDR1 and CDR2 are KGHSH and LQKENI. The V end lost 2 bases, the J end lost 4 bases, and 14 bases lay between the germline ends. The CDR3 sequence is 15 residues long. This chain's CDR3 is CASSPVSQGTYGYTF. In DNA, the CDR3 is TGTGCCAGCTCACCAGTAAGCCAGGGGACCTATGGCTACACCTTC.

On this clone: Other DNA sequences in the sample encode the same CDR3. This chain connects TRBV7-2 to TRBJ2-7; D unresolved. V was clipped by 5 bases and J by 0 bases, with 5 bases between them. CDR3 length: 12 residues. Germline values: CDR1 SGHTA, CDR2 FQGNSA. Here the CDR3 DNA reads TGTGCCAGCAGCGTCTCCTCCTACGAGCAGTACTTC. It yields the protein CASSVSSYEQYF.

There are a few counts of this clone. The rearrangement links TRBV19 to TRBJ2-5; 8 bases fit TRBD1. The CDR3 runs 12 residues. Germline V lookup: CDR1 LNHDA, CDR2 SQIVND (reference sequence). J gave up 5 bases and V 6 bases, and 2 bases lay outside the gene matches. The CDR3 protein is CASRGQVETQYF. CDR3 coding DNA: TGTGCCAGTAGGGGACAGGTGGAGACCCAGTACTTC.

This chain joins TRBV7-2 and TRBJ2-2; D could derive from TRBD1 or TRBD2 (5 bases each). V was shortened by 5 bases and J by 7 bases, with 17 bases between the two germline ends. The CDR3 has 15 residues. Germline CDR1 is SGHTA and CDR2 is FQGNSA. CDR3: CASSLGARQSGELFF. The CDR3 DNA sequence: TGTGCCAGCAGCCTCGGGGCGAGGCAAAGCGGGGAGCTGTTTTTT.

A few counts support this clone. The gene calls are TRBV5-1 and TRBJ2-3, with 8 bases lining up with TRBD1. Germline trimming cut 4 bases from V and 2 bases from J; bases unmatched to any gene: 15. CDR1 is SGHRS and CDR2 is YFSETQ in the germline V gene. There are 18 residues in the CDR3. The CDR3 nucleotides read TGCGCCAGCAGCCTGAGACCATCGGGGACAGGCCCCACAGATACGCAGTATTTT. Residues: CASSLRPSGTGPTDTQYF.